Below are 8 T cell receptor beta chains sequenced from a single sample in a study of T cells in tuberculosis. Method: immunoSEQ multiplex PCR; TCRdb's copy keeps in-frame clones and lacks some. The data show 35,000 to 45,000 clones, around 93% seen once. Sequencing was performed on PBMCs. The receptors here all came from a donor between 10 and 35 years old with latent tuberculosis or without tuberculosis infection. Some clones in this sample may be carry-over from other donors' samples.

The chain recombines TRBV6-6 with TRBJ1-1; a possible D gene is TRBD1 (5 bases). Germline assignment: CDR1 MNHNY and CDR2 SVGAGI (reference sequence). The CDR3 has 14 residues. With 2 bases removed from V and 7 bases from J, the gap between germline ends came to 14 bases. The CDR3, as DNA: TGTGCCAGCAGTTACCTTGTGACAGAAGGTGAAGCTTTCTTT. Translation: CASSYLVTEGEAFF.

The rearrangement uses TRBV5-4 and TRBJ1-2, with 8 bases fitting TRBD1. The CDR3 loop spans 16 amino acids. Germline V gene sequence: CDR1 SGHNT, CDR2 YYREEE (reference sequence). J was trimmed by 5 bases and V by 3 bases; bases with no gene match: 12. CDR3 amino acids: CASSSSWRQGTYGYTF. The CDR3 DNA reads as TGTGCCAGCAGCTCGAGCTGGAGACAGGGGACATATGGCTACACCTTC.

This chain joins TRBV19 and TRBJ1-1; D gene uncertain. Germline V gene data show CDR1 as LNHDA and CDR2 as SQIVND (reference sequence). V was clipped by 5 bases and J by 1 base, with 8 bases between them. This CDR3 comprises 13 residues. CDR3 loop: CASSLNRNTEAFF. As DNA, the CDR3 is TGTGCCAGTAGTCTTAACAGGAACACTGAAGCTTTCTTT.

This clone was recorded only once. This chain links TRBV30 with TRBJ2-5; D gene ambiguous. Germline lookup yields CDR1 GTSNPN and CDR2 SVGIG (reference sequence). The CDR3 runs to 13 residues. V was pared by 1 base and J by 2 bases, with 8 bases between. The CDR3: CAWSAQPQETQYF. Here the CDR3 DNA reads TGTGCCTGGAGTGCACAGCCGCAAGAGACCCAGTACTTC.

The chain carries TRBV19 and TRBJ1-2; TRBD1 might be the D (5 bases). CDR3 size: 14 residues. The V end was cut by 1 base, the J end by 2 bases, with 8 bases between. Germline values: CDR1 LNHDA, CDR2 SQIVND (reference sequence). CDR3 coding DNA: TGTGCCAGTAGTATAGCGCGGGGGAACTATGGCTACACCTTC. This encodes CASSIARGNYGYTF.

The V and J genes are TRBV19 and TRBJ2-1; 10 nucleotides align to TRBD2. Germline V gene data show CDR1 as LNHDA and CDR2 as SQIVND (reference sequence). V was pared by 2 bases and J by 15 bases, with 10 bases of the junction left unmatched. The CDR3 sequence is 14 residues long. The CDR3 bases are TGTGCCAGTAGTATATCCTTTAGCGGGGGGAGCTCGTTCTTC. Translated, it gives CASSISFSGGSSFF.

This sequence joins TRBV10-3 and TRBJ2-2; D gene unclear. Germline V CDR1 and CDR2: ENHRY, SYGVKD. CDR3 length: 11 amino acids. With 9 bases removed from V and 3 bases from J, the gap between germline ends came to 5 bases. CDR3 DNA sequence: TGTGCCATGGCCGACACCGGGGAGCTGTTTTTT. Translating it yields CAMADTGELFF.

The gene calls are TRBV7-2 and TRBJ1-6, with no clear D. CDR3 length: 14 amino acids. Germline CDR1 reads SGHTA; CDR2 reads FQGNSA. V was cut by 4 bases and J by 7 bases, with 11 bases left in between. Here the CDR3 reads CASSSWFANSPLHF. The CDR3 region has the DNA TGTGCCAGCAGCTCGTGGTTTGCGAATTCACCCCTCCACTTT.